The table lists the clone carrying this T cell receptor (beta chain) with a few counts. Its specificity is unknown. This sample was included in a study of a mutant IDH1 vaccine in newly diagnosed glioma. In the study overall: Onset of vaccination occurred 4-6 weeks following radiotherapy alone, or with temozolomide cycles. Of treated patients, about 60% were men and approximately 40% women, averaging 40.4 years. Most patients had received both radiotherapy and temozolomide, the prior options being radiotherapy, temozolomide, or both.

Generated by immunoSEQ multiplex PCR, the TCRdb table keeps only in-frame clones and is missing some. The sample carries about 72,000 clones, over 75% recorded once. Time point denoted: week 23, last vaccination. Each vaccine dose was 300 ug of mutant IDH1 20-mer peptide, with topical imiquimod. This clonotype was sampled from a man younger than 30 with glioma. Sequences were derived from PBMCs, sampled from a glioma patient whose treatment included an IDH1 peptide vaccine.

The CDR3 DNA sequence: TGTGCCAGCAGCCACGGACAGGGAAACTATGGCTACACCTTC. As protein: CASSHGQGNYGYTF. This chain connects TRBV28 to TRBJ1-2; TRBD1 matches at 8 bases. The germline V gene has CDR1 MDHEN and CDR2 SYDVKM. The CDR3 has 14 residues. Germline trimming cut 6 bases from V and 2 bases from J; bases unmatched to any gene: 5.